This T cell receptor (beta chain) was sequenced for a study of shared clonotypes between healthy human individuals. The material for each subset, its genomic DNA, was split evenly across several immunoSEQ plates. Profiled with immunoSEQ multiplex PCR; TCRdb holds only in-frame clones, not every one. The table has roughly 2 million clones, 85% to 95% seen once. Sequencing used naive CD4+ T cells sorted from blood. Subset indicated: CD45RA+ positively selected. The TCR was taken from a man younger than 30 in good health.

The CDR3 loop is CASSSTGGRGTGELFF. CDR3 nucleotide sequence: TGCGCCAGCAGCTCTACAGGGGGCCGGGGCACCGGGGAGCTGTTTTTT. The V and J genes are TRBV5-1 and TRBJ2-2, with TRBD1 identical over 9 bases. CDR3 length: 16 residues. Germline V gene data show CDR1 as SGHRS and CDR2 as YFSETQ. The J segment lost 4 bases and the V segment lost 3 bases, leaving 7 bases of the junction unmatched.